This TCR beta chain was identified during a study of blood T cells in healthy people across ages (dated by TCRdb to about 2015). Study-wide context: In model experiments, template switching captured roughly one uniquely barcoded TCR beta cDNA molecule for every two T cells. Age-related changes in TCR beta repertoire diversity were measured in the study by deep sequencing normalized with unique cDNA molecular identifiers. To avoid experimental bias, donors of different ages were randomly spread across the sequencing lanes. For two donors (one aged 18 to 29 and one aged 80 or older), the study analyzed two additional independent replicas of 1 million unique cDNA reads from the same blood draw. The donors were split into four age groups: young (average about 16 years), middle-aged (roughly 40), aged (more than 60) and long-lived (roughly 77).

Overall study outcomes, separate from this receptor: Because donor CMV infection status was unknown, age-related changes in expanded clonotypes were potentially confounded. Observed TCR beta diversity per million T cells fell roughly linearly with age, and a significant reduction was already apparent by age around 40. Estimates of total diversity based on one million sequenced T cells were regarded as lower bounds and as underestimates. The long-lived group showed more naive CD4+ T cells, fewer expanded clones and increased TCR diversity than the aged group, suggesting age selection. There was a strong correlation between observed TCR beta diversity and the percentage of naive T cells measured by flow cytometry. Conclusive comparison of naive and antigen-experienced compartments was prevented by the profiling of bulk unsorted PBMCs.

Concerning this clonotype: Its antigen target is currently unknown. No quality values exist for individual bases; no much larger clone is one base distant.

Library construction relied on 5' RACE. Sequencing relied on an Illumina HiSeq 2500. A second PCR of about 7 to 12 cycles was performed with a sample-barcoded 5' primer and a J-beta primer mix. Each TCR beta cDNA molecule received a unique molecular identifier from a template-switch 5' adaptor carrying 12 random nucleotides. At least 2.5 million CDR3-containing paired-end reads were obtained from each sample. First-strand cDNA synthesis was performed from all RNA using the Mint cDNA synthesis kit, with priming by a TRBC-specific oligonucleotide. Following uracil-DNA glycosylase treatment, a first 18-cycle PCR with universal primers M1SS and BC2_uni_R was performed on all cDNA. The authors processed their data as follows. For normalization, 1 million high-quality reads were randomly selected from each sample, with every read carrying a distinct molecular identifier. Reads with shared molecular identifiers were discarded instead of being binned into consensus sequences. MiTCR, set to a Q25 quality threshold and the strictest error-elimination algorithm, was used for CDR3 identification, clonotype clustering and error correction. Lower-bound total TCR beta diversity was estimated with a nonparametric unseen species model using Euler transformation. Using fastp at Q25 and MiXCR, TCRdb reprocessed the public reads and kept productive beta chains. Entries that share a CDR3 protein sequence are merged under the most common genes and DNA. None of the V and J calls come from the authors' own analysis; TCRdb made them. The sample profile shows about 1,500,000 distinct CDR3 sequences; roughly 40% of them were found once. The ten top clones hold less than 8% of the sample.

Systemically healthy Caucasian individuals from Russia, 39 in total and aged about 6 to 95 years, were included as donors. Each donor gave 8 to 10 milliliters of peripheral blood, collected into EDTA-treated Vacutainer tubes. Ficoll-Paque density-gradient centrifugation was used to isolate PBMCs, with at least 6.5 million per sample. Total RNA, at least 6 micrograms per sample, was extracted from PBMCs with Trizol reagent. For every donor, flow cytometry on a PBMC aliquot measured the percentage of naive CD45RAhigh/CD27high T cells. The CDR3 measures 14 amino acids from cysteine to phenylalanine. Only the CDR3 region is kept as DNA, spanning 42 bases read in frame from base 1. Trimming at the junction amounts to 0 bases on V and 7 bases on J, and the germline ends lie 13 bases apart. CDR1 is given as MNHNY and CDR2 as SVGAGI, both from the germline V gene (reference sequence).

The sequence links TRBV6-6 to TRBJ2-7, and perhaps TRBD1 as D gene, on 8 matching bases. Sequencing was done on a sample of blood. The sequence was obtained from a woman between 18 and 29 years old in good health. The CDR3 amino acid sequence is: CASSYSQGGNEQYF. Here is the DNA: TGTGCCAGCAGTTACTCACAGGGGGGGAATGAGCAGTACTTC.